A single T cell receptor (beta chain) is shown here with its context. The antigen is not known. The data belong to a study of T-cell reconstitution after alpha-beta-depleted transplantation in children. J lost 7 bases, V lost 2 bases, and 13 bases had no gene match. Looked up from germline, CDR1 is WNHNN and CDR2 is SYGVQD (reference sequence). The CDR3 length is 17 residues. Unique molecular identifiers tagged the TCRbeta library. TCRdb re-called the PCR reads through MiXCR, storing one row per CDR3 protein. This sample yields approximately 800,000 distinct CDR3 sequences, of which about 16% are seen a single time; approximately 4.5% belongs to the top ten. Whole-study results and caveats: The study reportedly traced alpha-beta T cells about two months after transplant to several hundred expanded graft clones. After transplant, high TCRbeta diversity at day 60 in some patients arose from surviving recipient T cells and thymic progenitors. Hyperexpanded clones declined; after one year, newly produced T cells mostly supplied diversity.

This specimen was PBMCs, mostly from graft donor cells, taken 360 days after TCRalphabeta/CD19-depleted stem cell transplant. The receptor's source is a male patient aged 10-17 years who had a stem cell transplant for acute lymphoblastic leukemia, so the T cells may come from the graft donor. The V and J genes are TRBV10-1 and TRBJ2-1; 8 positions match TRBD1. CDR3 in DNA: TGCGCCAGCAGTGAGAAAGGGGTGACAGGGGTTAAAAATGAGCAGTTCTTC. Translation gives CASSEKGVTGVKNEQFF.